The 23 T cell receptor beta chains below were found in one sample sequenced in a study of cytomegalovirus exposure and HLA in healthy donors. The PCR ran on 60 Vbeta and 13 Jbeta primers. Profiling relied on immunoSEQ multiplex PCR, and the TCRdb table lists in-frame clones only, not all of them. The table shows about 160,000 clones, with roughly 78% occurring only once. Sequenced input: PBMCs. All receptors come from a man between 35 and 55 years old in good health and CMV-seropositive.

This sequence joins TRBV6-5 and TRBJ2-5; 11 positions agree with TRBD1. The J call may be mistaken, given a closer DNA end match to TRBJ2-7. The CDR3 totals 14 residues. In germline, CDR1 is MNHEY, CDR2 SVGAGI. The CDR3 DNA reads TGTGCCAGCAGCCGGGACAGGGGGACCTACGAGCAGTACTTC. It is translated as CASSRDRGTYEQYF.

This chain links TRBV6-5 with TRBJ1-3; D unclear. Trimming took 7 bases from V and 0 from J, leaving 7 bases between them. Per germline, CDR1 MNHEY and CDR2 SVGAGI. This CDR3 has 13 residues. CDR3 region: CASTESSGNTIYF. CDR3 DNA sequence: TGTGCCAGCACGGAGAGCTCTGGAAACACCATATATTTT.

This clone was detected a few times. The V call is TRBV4-3, the J call TRBJ1-1, with D tentatively TRBD1 (5 bases). V was pared by 4 bases and J by 11 bases, with 17 bases between. The germline gives CDR1 LGHNA, CDR2 YSLEER. The CDR3 has 13 residues. The DNA of the CDR3 is TGCGCCAGCAGCCCGGTTGGGGGACTATTGGCTTTCTTT. This gives the protein CASSPVGGLLAFF.

This chain uses TRBV5-5 with TRBJ1-2; 7 bases are shared with TRBD1. The CDR3 covers 13 residues. The germline V gene encodes CDR1 SGHKS and CDR2 YYEKEE (reference sequence). Unmatched junction bases numbered 8, after V lost 4 bases and J lost 8 bases. In nucleotides, the CDR3 is TGTGCCAGCAGCCATGACAGGGAGTACGGCTACACCTTC. Protein product: CASSHDREYGYTF.

The rearrangement links TRBV18 to TRBJ2-2, with 10 bases lining up with TRBD1. The CDR3 totals 15 residues. Germline V gene sequence: CDR1 KGHSH, CDR2 LQKENI. With V trimmed by 1 base and J by 5 bases, 1 base remained unmatched. CDR3 DNA: TGTGCCAGCTCACCACAGGGACAGGGGACCGGGGAGCTGTTTTTT. Its protein product is CASSPQGQGTGELFF.

V gene TRBV18 combines with J gene TRBJ1-2; 7 nucleotides agree with TRBD1. The germline V gene encodes CDR1 KGHSH and CDR2 LQKENI. This CDR3 region has 17 residues. With 2 bases clipped from V and 1 base from J, the junction kept 10 bases outside the gene matches. The CDR3 bases are TGTGCCAGCTCACCAACAGGGGACGTTAGTATTAACTATGGCTACACCTTC. Amino acid sequence: CASSPTGDVSINYGYTF.

The chain has TRBV21-1 and TRBJ1-3; TRBD1 is the table's D call, not checked against the DNA. TRBV21-1 is annotated as a pseudogene. This CDR3 is built from 17 residues. In DNA, the CDR3 is TGTGCCAGCAGCCCAAGGACAGATGAAAGCTCTGGAAACACCATATATTTT. Protein sequence: CASSPRTDESSGNTIYF.

The chain recombines TRBV18 with TRBJ2-7; D call uncertain. The V gene's germline CDR1 is KGHSH and CDR2 LQKENI. The ends were cut back, 6 bases at V and 6 bases at J, with 12 bases in the middle. This CDR3 region has 12 residues. The CDR3 here is CASSPGNPEQYF. CDR3 nucleotides: TGTGCCAGCTCTCCCGGTAACCCCGAGCAGTACTTC.

This clone was picked up a small number of times. V and J are TRBV19 and TRBJ1-5, with D possibly matching TRBD1 (6 bases). The germline V gene encodes CDR1 LNHDA and CDR2 SQIVND (reference sequence). With 0 bases removed from V and 2 bases from J, the gap between germline ends came to 11 bases. The CDR3 consists of 16 residues. CDR3: CASSIERRGGNQPQHF. In nucleotides, the CDR3 is TGTGCCAGTAGTATAGAGCGCAGGGGTGGCAATCAGCCCCAGCATTTT.

This sequence joins TRBV2 and TRBJ1-2; TRBD1 might be the D (5 bases). The germline V and J ends were trimmed by 5 bases and 8 bases, with 18 bases remaining between them. The CDR3 covers 14 residues. In germline, CDR1 is SNHLY, CDR2 FYNNEI. The CDR3 bases are TGTGCCAGCAGTTTTGACAGTGGGGCTTTGGGCTACACCTTC. It yields the protein CASSFDSGALGYTF.

The V and J genes are TRBV6-6 and TRBJ1-2; D is unresolved. The V gene lost 6 bases and the J gene lost 3 bases, with 11 bases spanning the gap. This CDR3 spans 13 amino acids. The germline V gene has CDR1 MNHNY and CDR2 SVGAGI (reference sequence). CDR3 loop: CASSLPPDYGYTF. The CDR3, as DNA: TGTGCCAGCAGCCTACCCCCCGACTATGGCTACACCTTC.

This clone came up a few times. The V and J genes are TRBV5-5 and TRBJ2-7; D ambiguous. Germline CDR1 reads SGHKS; CDR2 reads YYEKEE (reference sequence). The CDR3 covers 16 residues. Trimming took off 1 base at V and 1 base at J, with 15 bases between the two ends. The CDR3 region is CASSLFPPTESYEQYF. The CDR3 bases are TGTGCCAGCAGCTTGTTTCCCCCGACGGAGTCCTACGAGCAGTACTTC.

As DNA, the CDR3 is TGCGCCAGCAGCCTTCGGTCGGGCACCGGGGAGCTGTTTTTT. Translating it yields CASSLRSGTGELFF. The chain has TRBV4-1 and TRBJ2-2; D not resolved. Trimming removed 4 bases at V and 4 bases at J, with 10 bases between. Germline V gives CDR1 MGHRA, CDR2 YSYEKL. The CDR3 spans 14 residues.

The chain combines TRBV4-2 with TRBJ2-7, with D tentatively TRBD1 (6 bases). The length of the CDR3 is 14 residues. Germline CDR1 reads LGHNA; CDR2 reads YNFKEQ. V was clipped by 1 base and J by 3 bases, with 10 bases between them. Here the CDR3 reads CASSQGKGGYEQYF. As DNA, the CDR3 is TGTGCCAGCAGCCAAGGGAAAGGGGGCTACGAGCAGTACTTC.

This chain uses TRBV5-6 with TRBJ2-7, with D tentatively TRBD1 (6 bases). Trimming took 2 bases from V and 2 from J, leaving 11 bases between them. Per the germline V gene, CDR1 is SGHDT and CDR2 is YYEEEE. The CDR3 runs to 14 residues. CDR3 loop: CASSLGQLTYEQYF. The CDR3 region has the DNA TGTGCCAGCAGCTTAGGACAGTTAACCTACGAGCAGTACTTC.

This clone was recorded once. The rearrangement uses TRBV6-5 and TRBJ2-2, with TRBD1 as a possible D gene (6 bases). V was pared by 6 bases and J by 0 bases, with 11 bases between. The CDR3 contains 15 residues. Germline values: CDR1 MNHEY, CDR2 SVGAGI. This CDR3 reads CASRAGAPNTGELFF. DNA of the CDR3: TGTGCCAGCAGGGCAGGGGCCCCGAACACCGGGGAGCTGTTTTTT.

The gene calls are TRBV7-3 and TRBJ2-3; 9 bases line up with TRBD1. Looked up from germline, CDR1 is SGHTA and CDR2 is FQGTGA. The CDR3 runs to 14 residues. The trim removed 4 bases at V and 6 bases at J, leaving 5 bases unmatched. The CDR3 bases are TGTGCCAGCAGCTCCGGACAGGGGAGGGATACGCAGTATTTT. This sequence encodes CASSSGQGRDTQYF.

The chain joins TRBV5-5 to TRBJ2-5, with D possibly matching TRBD2 (5 bases). Trimming took 3 bases from V and 5 from J, leaving 17 bases between them. The CDR3 consists of 15 residues. The V gene's germline CDR1 is SGHKS and CDR2 YYEKEE (reference sequence). CDR3 nucleotide sequence: TGTGCCAGCAGCTCCCTCGGGCGGGTGGCGGAGACCCAGTACTTC. Translation: CASSSLGRVAETQYF.

V and J are TRBV7-2 and TRBJ2-1; TRBD2 agrees at 10 bases. The ends lost 4 bases at V and 10 bases at J; junction bases unmatched: 7. This CDR3 is built from 14 residues. Germline loops: CDR1 SGHTA, CDR2 FQGNSA. CDR3 amino acids: CASSSTSGELEQFF. The CDR3 nucleotides read TGTGCCAGCAGCTCTACTAGCGGGGAGCTCGAGCAGTTCTTC.

This clone is judged medium-sized. The chain links TRBV19 to TRBJ1-5; 9 bases are a match to TRBD1. CDR3 length: 13 amino acids. Trimming removed 8 bases from V and 7 bases from J; junction bases left unmatched: 6. Germline V lookup: CDR1 LNHDA, CDR2 SQIVND (reference sequence). The CDR3 nucleotides read TGTGCCAGTCAGACAGGGGGGAACCAGCCCCAGCATTTT. It is translated as CASQTGGNQPQHF.

The V and J genes are TRBV6-5 and TRBJ2-1; 7 bases fit TRBD2. This CDR3 spans 13 amino acids. From germline, CDR1 is MNHEY and CDR2 SVGAGI. The ends lost 6 bases at V and 6 bases at J; junction bases unmatched: 5. The CDR3 bases are TGTGCCAGCAGCCGCGGGGGTAGCAATGAGCAGTTCTTC. As protein: CASSRGGSNEQFF.

This clone came up a few times. This chain uses TRBV7-2 with TRBJ2-7, with TRBD1 matching over 7 bases. Trimming cost V 1 base and J 2 bases; bases outside gene matches: 11. The CDR3 extends over 17 amino acids. CDR1 is SGHTA and CDR2 is FQGNSA in the germline V gene. The CDR3 reads CASSLGKPGQIPYEQYF. The CDR3 nucleotides read TGTGCCAGCAGCTTAGGGAAACCGGGACAGATTCCCTACGAGCAGTACTTC.

This rearrangement joins TRBV5-1 to TRBJ2-5, with 11 bases fitting TRBD2. The J call may be faulty, since TRBJ2-7 better matches the DNA end. Per germline, CDR1 SGHRS and CDR2 YFSETQ. The CDR3 covers 17 residues. The CDR3 coding sequence is TGCGCCAGCAGCGACCTCGGGCTAGCGGGGGGCACCTACGAGCAGTACTTC. It codes for CASSDLGLAGGTYEQYF.